A single sample is the source of the 22 T cell receptor beta chains below, sequenced in a study of blood T cell repertoires in COVID-19. Measured with immunoSEQ multiplex PCR; TCRdb has only the in-frame clones, and not every one. The sample consists of fewer than 60,000 clones, 70% to 85% of them appearing once. The sequenced sample was peripheral blood. The receptor set was obtained from a man older than 75 with COVID-19, enrolled during active disease.

The chain combines TRBV4-1 with TRBJ2-5; 11 positions agree with TRBD2. V shed 3 bases and J 5 bases; nucleotides not matched to a gene: 11. This CDR3 has 17 residues. CDR1 MGHRA and CDR2 YSYEKL come from the germline V gene. CDR3 bases: TGCGCCAGCAGCCAGGCCCGGGGTAGCGGGGGGGCTGAGACCCAGTACTTC. It yields the protein CASSQARGSGGAETQYF.

The J gene is TRBJ1-1, the V gene TRBV4-1; 8 bases line up with TRBD1. The CDR3 sequence is 16 residues long. Germline CDR1 MGHRA, CDR2 YSYEKL. The trim removed 1 base at V and 0 bases at J, leaving 4 bases unmatched. The CDR3 region has the DNA TGCGCCAGCAGCCAAGGGGACAGGAGAATGAACACTGAAGCTTTCTTT. It specifies CASSQGDRRMNTEAFF.

J is TRBJ1-5 and V is TRBV7-8; 7 bases are shared with TRBD1. Trimming at V came to 5 bases and at J to 0 bases, leaving 7 bases not matched to a gene. The CDR3 length is 16 residues. Germline V gene lookup returns CDR1 SGHVS and CDR2 FQNEAQ. The DNA for the CDR3 is TGTGCCAGCAGCACCGGGACAGCCTATAGCAATCAGCCCCAGCATTTT. It specifies CASSTGTAYSNQPQHF. The complete variable domain, with remaining parts taken from reference TRBV7-8 and TRBJ1-5, reads GAGVSQSPRYKVAKRGQDVALRCDPISGHVSLFWYQQALGQGPEFLTYFQNEAQLDKSGLPSDRFFAERPEGSVSTLKIQRTQQEDSAVYLCASSTGTAYSNQPQHFGDGTRLSIL.

The chain recombines TRBV30 with TRBJ1-1; TRBD1 aligns across 12 bases. The CDR3 loop spans 13 amino acids. Germline lookup yields CDR1 GTSNPN and CDR2 SVGIG (reference sequence). J gave up 6 bases and V 5 bases, and 4 bases lay outside the gene matches. The CDR3 region has the DNA TGTGCCTGGGAGGGACAGGGGGCCGCTGAAGCTTTCTTT. Its protein is CAWEGQGAAEAFF.

This chain connects TRBV1 to TRBJ1-5; the D call in the table, TRBD1, was not verified against the DNA. TRBV1 is annotated as a pseudogene. The CDR3 has 20 amino acids. In DNA form, the CDR3 reads TGCACCAGCAGCCCCCAGCCCCTACAGGCCGCGGCGAGACTCAATCAGCCCCAGCATTTT. It codes for CTSSPQPLQAAARLNQPQHF.

This sequence joins TRBV10-3 and TRBJ1-1; D is uncertain. The CDR3 is 13 residues long. The ends were cut back, 0 bases at V and 4 bases at J, with 6 bases in the middle. Germline CDR1 and CDR2: ENHRY and SYGVKD. CDR3 residues: CAISESRSTEAFF. Here the CDR3 DNA reads TGTGCCATCAGTGAGTCGCGAAGCACTGAAGCTTTCTTT.

This rearrangement joins TRBV6-6 to TRBJ2-5; 16 bases are shared with TRBD2. V shed 6 bases and J 5 bases; nucleotides not matched to a gene: 6. Germline V CDR1 and CDR2: MNHNY, SVGAGI (reference sequence). The CDR3 loop spans 16 amino acids. The CDR3 DNA sequence: TGTGCCAGCAGCCACTCGGGACTAGCGGGGGGGGAGACCCAGTACTTC. Encoded protein: CASSHSGLAGGETQYF.

V is TRBV10-2 and J is TRBJ1-5, with D perhaps TRBD1 (5 bases). The germline V gene has CDR1 WSHSY and CDR2 SAAADI. The V end was cut by 5 bases, the J end by 0 bases, with 14 bases between. This CDR3 comprises 16 residues. CDR3: CASSPRRDPSNQPQHF. DNA of the CDR3: TGCGCCAGCAGTCCCCGGAGGGACCCTAGCAATCAGCCCCAGCATTTT.

The chain recombines TRBV5-5 with TRBJ2-2, with a possible D match to TRBD2 (6 bases). The CDR3 extends over 15 amino acids. The germline CDR1 and CDR2 sequences are SGHKS and YYEKEE (reference sequence). V was cut by 3 bases and J by 4 bases, with 13 bases left in between. The CDR3 DNA follows: TGTGCCAGCAGCTGGGGGACTGGAGGCACCGGGGAGCTGTTTTTT. This encodes CASSWGTGGTGELFF.

This clone was observed at least ten times. This rearrangement joins TRBV5-4 to TRBJ1-2; the D is unclear. Germline loops: CDR1 SGHNT, CDR2 YYREEE (reference sequence). V was cut by 0 bases and J by 10 bases, with 10 bases left in between. The CDR3 consists of 12 residues. The CDR3 loop reads CASSLDESTYTF. The DNA of the CDR3 is TGTGCCAGCAGCTTGGACGAGTCCACCTACACCTTC.

This chain uses TRBV7-2 with TRBJ1-6; tentatively, D is TRBD1 (6 bases). This CDR3 region has 14 residues. Germline V gene data show CDR1 as SGHTA and CDR2 as FQGNSA. The V end was cut by 4 bases, the J end by 10 bases, with 14 bases between. The CDR3 here is CASSYREGESPLHF. CDR3 in DNA: TGTGCCAGCAGCTACAGGGAAGGAGAATCACCCCTCCACTTT.

This clone was detected a few times. The chain links TRBV14 to TRBJ1-2; D is possibly TRBD1 (6 bases). Between the trimmed V and J ends, which lost 3 bases and 4 bases, there was a span of 15 bases. The germline V gene has CDR1 SGHDN and CDR2 FVKESK. This CDR3 is 15 amino acids long. The CDR3 nucleotides read TGTGCCAGCAGCCAGCGAACGGGACACCTCTATGGCTACACCTTC. Residues: CASSQRTGHLYGYTF. Looking up the rest from reference TRBV14 and TRBJ1-2 gives the full variable domain: EAGVTQFPSHSVIEKGQTVTLRCDPISGHDNLYWYRRVMGKEIKFLLHFVKESKQDESGMPNNRFLAERTGGTYSTLKVQPAELEDSGVYFCASSQRTGHLYGYTFGSGTRLTVV.

The CDR3 DNA follows: TGTGCTAGTGGTGGGGGGGTAGATTATGGCTACACCTTC. This gives the protein CASGGGVDYGYTF. V gene TRBV12-5 combines with J gene TRBJ1-2, with D possibly matching TRBD1 (5 bases). Germline V gene data show CDR1 as LGHNT and CDR2 as FRNRAP. The CDR3 runs to 13 residues. V gave up 5 bases and J gave up 5 bases, with 12 bases separating them. Full variable domain (rest looked up from reference TRBV12-5 and TRBJ1-2): DARVTQTPRHKVTEMGQEVTMRCQPILGHNTVFWYRQTMMQGLELLAYFRNRAPLDDSGMPKDRFSAEMPDATLATLKIQPSEPRDSAVYFCASGGGVDYGYTFGSGTRLTVV.

The chain is built from TRBV11-3 and TRBJ2-7; D possibly corresponds to TRBD2 (6 bases). CDR3 length: 11 residues. Trimming left V 3 bases short and J 8 bases short, with 8 bases between. The germline gives CDR1 SGHNT, CDR2 YENEEA. Here the CDR3 reads CASSFGGKQYF. In DNA form, the CDR3 reads TGTGCCAGCAGCTTTGGGGGGAAGCAGTACTTC.

J is TRBJ1-2 and V is TRBV6-5; tentatively, D is TRBD1 (6 bases). This CDR3 comprises 13 residues. Per germline, CDR1 MNHEY and CDR2 SVGAGI. V lost 4 bases, J lost 3 bases, and 9 bases lay in between. CDR3 in amino acids: CASSSDSYYGYTF. The CDR3 DNA sequence: TGTGCCAGCAGTTCGGACAGCTACTATGGCTACACCTTC.

This clone was counted between two and nine times. The gene calls are TRBV2 and TRBJ1-5; D call uncertain. The CDR3 runs to 14 residues. V was cut by 3 bases and J by 5 bases, with 11 bases left in between. From germline, CDR1 is SNHLY and CDR2 FYNNEI. In DNA form, the CDR3 reads TGTGCCAGCAGTGAGAGGGTTGAGGATCAGCCCCAGCATTTT. Protein product: CASSERVEDQPQHF.

The chain couples TRBV10-3 to TRBJ2-1; D is uncertain. V lost 3 bases to trimming and J lost 9 bases, with 9 bases between them. The V gene's germline CDR1 is ENHRY and CDR2 SYGVKD. The CDR3 is 12 residues long. The CDR3 DNA follows: TGTGCCATCAGTGAAAGCTCGCTTGAGCAGTTCTTC. Protein product: CAISESSLEQFF.

The chain combines TRBV2 with TRBJ2-1; TRBD2 agrees at 10 bases. V lost 6 bases and J lost 9; bases outside the gene matches: 11. Germline lookup yields CDR1 SNHLY and CDR2 FYNNEI. The CDR3 runs 15 residues. DNA of the CDR3: TGTGCCAGCAGGCCTACCTTAGCGGGGGGAATTGAGCAGTTCTTC. Translating it yields CASRPTLAGGIEQFF.

This clone was seen more than once but under ten times. The CDR3 here is CASSTLSNQPQHF. For the CDR3, the DNA is TGTGCCAGCAGCACTCTTAGCAATCAGCCCCAGCATTTT. The rearrangement uses TRBV6-6 and TRBJ1-5, with D uncertain. Germline V gene data show CDR1 as MNHNY and CDR2 as SVGAGI (reference sequence). This CDR3 contains 13 residues. V gave up 6 bases and J gave up 0 bases, with 6 bases separating them.

The chain uses TRBV9 and TRBJ1-5; D gene uncertain. The germline CDR1 and CDR2 sequences are SGDLS and YYNGEE. The CDR3 covers 12 residues. Trimming shortened V by 4 bases and J by 3 bases, and 5 bases separated the two germline ends. DNA for the CDR3: TGTGCCAGCAGCAGCAACAATCAGCCCCAGCATTTT. It codes for CASSSNNQPQHF. Complete variable domain (other parts from reference TRBV9 and TRBJ1-5): DSGVTQTPKHLITATGQRVTLRCSPRSGDLSVYWYQQSLDQGLQFLIQYYNGEERAKGNILERFSAQQFPDLHSELNLSSLELGDSALYFCASSSNNQPQHFGDGTRLSIL.

V gene TRBV5-1 combines with J gene TRBJ2-3, with 13 positions matching TRBD2. The germline gives CDR1 SGHRS, CDR2 YFSETQ. Losses at the gene ends were 0 bases for V and 5 bases for J; bases not matched to a gene: 12. The CDR3 is made up of 19 amino acids. The CDR3, as DNA: TGCGCCAGCAGCTTGGGGGGTCGGCAACTAGCGGGAGGGCTAGATACGCAGTATTTT. Amino acids: CASSLGGRQLAGGLDTQYF.

This clone has just one count. V usage is TRBV14 and J usage is TRBJ1-1, with D unresolved. Between the trimmed V and J ends, which lost 4 bases and 0 bases, there was a span of 6 bases. CDR3 length equals 13 residues. The germline V gene has CDR1 SGHDN and CDR2 FVKESK. CDR3: CASSLHMNTEAFF. The CDR3 DNA sequence: TGTGCCAGCAGCCTACACATGAACACTGAAGCTTTCTTT.